This T cell receptor beta chain was found in a study of CD8 T cells in ankylosing spondylitis. Study observations and caveats: Ankylosing spondylitis blood appeared to be characterized by a TCR beta motif of 8 or 9 highly homologous variants. There was reportedly significant enrichment of clones that were disease-linked in matched ankylosing spondylitis synovial fluid.

Trimming shortened V by 6 bases and J by 4 bases, and 12 bases separated the two germline ends. Germline V gene data show CDR1 as ENHRY and CDR2 as SYGVKD. The CDR3 length is 13 residues. A note on this clonotype: Its antigen is unidentified.

As the method for making TCR beta libraries, quantitative 5'-RACE with molecular barcodes was used. MiXCR, run by TCRdb on the 5' RACE reads, gives a single entry per CDR3 protein. The sample consists of about 150,000 distinct CDR3 sequences, around two fifths of them appearing once. The chain carries TRBV10-3 and TRBJ1-2; a possible D gene is TRBD1 (6 bases). The TCR originated in a male donor with ankylosing spondylitis. The sequencing input was synovial fluid, either unsorted or a sorted T cell fraction (not recorded which). The CDR3 DNA reads TGTGCCATCAGACCGGACAGCTTCTATGGCTACACCTTC. This gives the protein CAIRPDSFYGYTF.